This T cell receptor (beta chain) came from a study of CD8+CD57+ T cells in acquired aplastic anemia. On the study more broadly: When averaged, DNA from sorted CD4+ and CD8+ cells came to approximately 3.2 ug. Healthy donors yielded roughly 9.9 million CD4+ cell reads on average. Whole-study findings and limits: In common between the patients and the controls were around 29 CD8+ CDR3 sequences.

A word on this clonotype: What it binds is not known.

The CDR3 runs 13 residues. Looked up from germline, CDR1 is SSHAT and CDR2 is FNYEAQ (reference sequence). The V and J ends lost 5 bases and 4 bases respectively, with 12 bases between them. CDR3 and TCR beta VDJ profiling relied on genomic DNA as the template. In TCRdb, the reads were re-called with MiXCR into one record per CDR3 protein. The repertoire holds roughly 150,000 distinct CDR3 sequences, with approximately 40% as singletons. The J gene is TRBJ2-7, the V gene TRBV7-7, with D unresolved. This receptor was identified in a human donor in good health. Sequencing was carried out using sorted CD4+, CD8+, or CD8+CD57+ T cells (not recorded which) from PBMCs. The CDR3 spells CASSQGIGYEQYF. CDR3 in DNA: TGTGCCAGCAGCCAAGGCATAGGGTACGAGCAGTACTTC.